Listed below are T cell receptor beta chains from one sample, sequenced in a study of T cell responses to AZD1222 COVID-19 vaccine. The protocol was immunoSEQ multiplex PCR, while the TCRdb copy is restricted to in-frame clones and leaves out a portion. Found here are about 100,000 clones, around 92% of them singletons; the top ten hold 7.5% to 9.5%. The specimen was peripheral blood, collected 28 days after the second AZD1222 dose. The receptors come from an adult who received the AZD1222 COVID-19 vaccine. CDR3s include the opening cysteine and the closing phenylalanine or tryptophan. A D gene is named only where the DNA matches it firmly. Rows give clone size only sometimes, using once, few, many, or a class for an expanded clone.

abundance: -; d_gene: -; v_gene: TRBV19; j_gene: TRBJ2-7; CDR3nt: TGTGCCAGTAGTATAATTGGGTACGAGCAGTACTTC; CDR3aa: CASSIIGYEQYF
abundance: -; d_gene: TRBD1; v_gene: TRBV13; j_gene: TRBJ1-3; CDR3nt: TGTGCCAGCAGCTCCGCGACAGGGTTCCCTGGAAACACCATATATTTT; CDR3aa: CASSSATGFPGNTIYF
abundance: -; d_gene: TRBD1; v_gene: TRBV19; j_gene: TRBJ1-5; CDR3nt: TGTGCCACCACAGGACAGGGCGGTCAGCCCCAGCATTTT; CDR3aa: CATTGQGGQPQHF
abundance: once; d_gene: -; v_gene: TRBV6-1; j_gene: TRBJ1-1; CDR3nt: TGTGCCAGCAGTGAAGTGTCAGGTGGGGTGAACACTGAAGCTTTCTTT; CDR3aa: CASSEVSGGVNTEAFF
abundance: -; d_gene: TRBD1; v_gene: TRBV24-1; j_gene: TRBJ1-5; CDR3nt: TGTGCCACCAGTGACAGGACAGGGGGCTCCAATCAGCCCCAGCATTTT; CDR3aa: CATSDRTGGSNQPQHF
abundance: -; d_gene: -; v_gene: TRBV13; j_gene: TRBJ2-5; CDR3nt: TGTGCCAGCAGCCGAACGACTAGCCTTGGAGGGGGAGAGACCCAGTACTTC; CDR3aa: CASSRTTSLGGGETQYF
abundance: -; d_gene: TRBD2; v_gene: TRBV14; j_gene: TRBJ2-2; CDR3nt: TGTGCCAGCAGACCACTCTACCTGCTGGGACTAGCGGGAGAGATTGAGGAGCTGTTTTTT; CDR3aa: CASRPLYLLGLAGEIEELFF
abundance: -; d_gene: -; v_gene: TRBV5-6; j_gene: TRBJ1-2; CDR3nt: TGTGCCAGCAGCTTAGGACAGGGCTACACCTTC; CDR3aa: CASSLGQGYTF
abundance: once; d_gene: TRBD2; v_gene: TRBV7-9; j_gene: TRBJ2-1; CDR3nt: TGTGCCAGCAGGATTTCTAAACTAGCGGGCGTCAGCTCCTACAATGAGCAGTTCTTC; CDR3aa: CASRISKLAGVSSYNEQFF
abundance: once; d_gene: -; v_gene: TRBV7-9; j_gene: TRBJ1-4; CDR3nt: TGTGCCAGCAGCTTTGGCCAGGGGCGTGAAAAACTGTTTTTT; CDR3aa: CASSFGQGREKLFF
abundance: -; d_gene: -; v_gene: TRBV9; j_gene: TRBJ1-5; CDR3nt: TGTGCCAGCAGCGAGACCGGGGCTTGGAATCAGCCCCAGCATTTT; CDR3aa: CASSETGAWNQPQHF
abundance: -; d_gene: -; v_gene: TRBV7-3; j_gene: TRBJ2-6; CDR3nt: TGTGCCAGCAGCTTAGATGGCGAGTCTGGGGCCAACGTCCTGACTTTC; CDR3aa: CASSLDGESGANVLTF
abundance: -; d_gene: TRBD1; v_gene: TRBV4-2; j_gene: TRBJ1-4; CDR3nt: TGTGCCAGCAGCCCCGGGACAGCAACTAATGAAAAACTGTTTTTT; CDR3aa: CASSPGTATNEKLFF
abundance: -; d_gene: -; v_gene: TRBV19; j_gene: TRBJ2-3; CDR3nt: TGTGCCAGTAGACCCCAGCGGGCTACAGATACGCAGTATTTT; CDR3aa: CASRPQRATDTQYF
abundance: -; d_gene: -; v_gene: TRBV2; j_gene: TRBJ1-4; CDR3nt: TGTGCCAGCAGTGCTGCAAGACACACAACTAATGAAAAACTGTTTTTT; CDR3aa: CASSAARHTTNEKLFF
abundance: -; d_gene: -; v_gene: TRBV3-1/TRBV3-2; j_gene: TRBJ2-7; CDR3nt: TGTGCCAGCAGGGGGGACTCCTACGAGCAGTACTTC; CDR3aa: CASRGDSYEQYF
abundance: -; d_gene: -; v_gene: TRBV3-1/TRBV3-2; j_gene: TRBJ1-5; CDR3nt: TGTGCCAGCAGCCAACAGGGTTCGGTTCAGCCCCAGCATTTT; CDR3aa: CASSQQGSVQPQHF
abundance: -; d_gene: -; v_gene: TRBV19; j_gene: TRBJ1-1; CDR3nt: TGTGCCAGTACCCTCCTCGGGAACACTGAAGCTTTCTTT; CDR3aa: CASTLLGNTEAFF
abundance: once; d_gene: TRBD1; v_gene: TRBV20-1; j_gene: TRBJ1-5; CDR3nt: TGCAGTGCTAGTAGGGACAGGGGGCGGCAGCCCCAGCATTTT; CDR3aa: CSASRDRGRQPQHF
abundance: -; d_gene: -; v_gene: TRBV15; j_gene: TRBJ2-2; CDR3nt: TGTGCCACCAGCACGCTCGCCACAGGGCGGAGGGGCGGGGAGCTGTTTTTT; CDR3aa: CATSTLATGRRGGELFF
abundance: -; d_gene: -; v_gene: TRBV7-2; j_gene: TRBJ2-1; CDR3nt: TGTGCCAGCAGCTTGGCTGAAGTCTACAATGAGCAGTTCTTC; CDR3aa: CASSLAEVYNEQFF
abundance: -; d_gene: -; v_gene: TRBV7-3; j_gene: TRBJ1-1; CDR3nt: TGTGCCAGCAGCTGGTCAGGGGCCACTGAAGCTTTCTTT; CDR3aa: CASSWSGATEAFF
abundance: -; d_gene: -; v_gene: TRBV2; j_gene: TRBJ2-1; CDR3nt: TGTGCCAGCAGTGAAACTAGCTGGGGTGAGCAGTTCTTC; CDR3aa: CASSETSWGEQFF
abundance: -; d_gene: -; v_gene: TRBV6-2/TRBV6-3; j_gene: TRBJ1-3; CDR3nt: TGTGCCAGCAGTCTCGGGACCTCTTCTGGAAACACCATATATTTT; CDR3aa: CASSLGTSSGNTIYF
abundance: -; d_gene: -; v_gene: TRBV4-2; j_gene: TRBJ2-7; CDR3nt: TGTGCCAGCAGTCACAACACGGTAAGAGGGGTCGTCGAGCAGTACTTC; CDR3aa: CASSHNTVRGVVEQYF
abundance: -; d_gene: TRBD2; v_gene: TRBV3-1/TRBV3-2; j_gene: TRBJ2-7; CDR3nt: TGTGCCAGCAGCCAGGAACCGCTAGCGGGGTATGAGCAGTACTTC; CDR3aa: CASSQEPLAGYEQYF
abundance: -; d_gene: -; v_gene: TRBV7-2; j_gene: TRBJ1-1; CDR3nt: TGTGCCAGCAGCTTAGCAGGGGTCACTGAAGCTTTCTTT; CDR3aa: CASSLAGVTEAFF
abundance: -; d_gene: -; v_gene: TRBV27; j_gene: TRBJ1-1; CDR3nt: TGTGCCAGCAGTTATCGGAGGGTGAACACTGAAGCTTTCTTT; CDR3aa: CASSYRRVNTEAFF
abundance: -; d_gene: -; v_gene: TRBV7-2; j_gene: TRBJ2-3; CDR3nt: TGTGCAGGGGGGTGGTTGGGCACAGATACGCAGTATTTT; CDR3aa: CAGGWLGTDTQYF
abundance: -; d_gene: TRBD1; v_gene: TRBV6-5; j_gene: TRBJ1-2; CDR3nt: TGTGCCAGCAACCTAAGACAGGGCTATGGCTACACCTTC; CDR3aa: CASNLRQGYGYTF
abundance: -; d_gene: -; v_gene: TRBV6-5; j_gene: TRBJ1-2; CDR3nt: TGTGCCAGCAGGGGGCATGAGTCCTATGGCTACACCTTC; CDR3aa: CASRGHESYGYTF
abundance: -; d_gene: -; v_gene: TRBV2; j_gene: TRBJ2-7; CDR3nt: TGTGCCAGCGGGCCCTCTTCCTACGAGCAGTACTTC; CDR3aa: CASGPSSYEQYF
abundance: -; d_gene: TRBD1; v_gene: TRBV18; j_gene: TRBJ2-5; CDR3nt: TGTGCCAGCTCTCGAAACCCGGGACAGGGTGAGACCCAGTACTTC; CDR3aa: CASSRNPGQGETQYF
abundance: -; d_gene: -; v_gene: TRBV3-1/TRBV3-2; j_gene: TRBJ1-6; CDR3nt: TGTGCCAGCAGTCTCGGGAATTCACCCCTCCACTTT; CDR3aa: CASSLGNSPLHF
abundance: -; d_gene: TRBD2; v_gene: TRBV7-2; j_gene: TRBJ2-7; CDR3nt: TGTGCCAGCAGCTTAGAGGTAGCGGGGGGCTACGAGCAGTACTTC; CDR3aa: CASSLEVAGGYEQYF
abundance: once; d_gene: -; v_gene: TRBV28; j_gene: TRBJ1-3; CDR3nt: TGTGCCAGCAGTGACAGCGGTGGAAACACCATATATTTT; CDR3aa: CASSDSGGNTIYF
abundance: once; d_gene: -; v_gene: TRBV29-1; j_gene: TRBJ1-6; CDR3nt: TGCAGCGTTTCAACGGGGAGCTCCTATAATTCACCCCTCCACTTT; CDR3aa: CSVSTGSSYNSPLHF
abundance: -; d_gene: -; v_gene: TRBV11-2; j_gene: TRBJ2-7; CDR3nt: TGTGCCAGCAGCTTAGAGAACAGACCATACGAGCAGTACTTC; CDR3aa: CASSLENRPYEQYF
abundance: -; d_gene: -; v_gene: TRBV7-3; j_gene: TRBJ1-6; CDR3nt: TGTGCCAGCAGCCCGGGACGTGATTCACCCCTCCACTTT; CDR3aa: CASSPGRDSPLHF
abundance: -; d_gene: -; v_gene: TRBV15; j_gene: TRBJ1-2; CDR3nt: TGTGCCACCAGCAGAGATTACTCCCCGGGTTTAGACTATGGCTACACCTTC; CDR3aa: CATSRDYSPGLDYGYTF
abundance: -; d_gene: TRBD1; v_gene: TRBV18; j_gene: TRBJ1-2; CDR3nt: TGTGCCAGCTCACCCCCGACAGGGAGGATGGATGGCTACACCTTC; CDR3aa: CASSPPTGRMDGYTF
abundance: -; d_gene: -; v_gene: TRBV28; j_gene: TRBJ2-1; CDR3nt: TGTGCCAGCAGTTTATACCGGGACTTCACCAATGAGCAGTTCTTC; CDR3aa: CASSLYRDFTNEQFF
abundance: -; d_gene: -; v_gene: TRBV6-4; j_gene: TRBJ1-2; CDR3nt: TGTGCCAGCAGTGAAAATGGCGGCGGGAAAGGCTATGGCTACACCTTC; CDR3aa: CASSENGGGKGYGYTF
abundance: -; d_gene: -; v_gene: TRBV29-1; j_gene: TRBJ2-6; CDR3nt: TGCAGCCCCAGATCTGGGGCCAACGTCCTGACTTTC; CDR3aa: CSPRSGANVLTF
abundance: -; d_gene: -; v_gene: TRBV7-3; j_gene: TRBJ1-6; CDR3nt: TGTGCCAGCAGCTTAATCGAGTATTCACCCCTCCACTTT; CDR3aa: CASSLIEYSPLHF
abundance: -; d_gene: TRBD1; v_gene: TRBV19; j_gene: TRBJ1-2; CDR3nt: TGTGCCAGTAGTATATCACAGGGGAACTATGGCTACACCTTC; CDR3aa: CASSISQGNYGYTF
abundance: -; d_gene: TRBD2; v_gene: TRBV3-1/TRBV3-2; j_gene: TRBJ2-1; CDR3nt: TGTGCCAGCAGCTCAAAAGCGGGGCTTGCCAATGAGCAGTTCTTC; CDR3aa: CASSSKAGLANEQFF
abundance: -; d_gene: TRBD1; v_gene: TRBV2; j_gene: TRBJ1-2; CDR3nt: TGTGCCAGCACCGAATCGACAGGGGGATTTTATGGCTACACCTTC; CDR3aa: CASTESTGGFYGYTF
abundance: -; d_gene: -; v_gene: TRBV19; j_gene: TRBJ1-3; CDR3nt: TGTGCCACTCGGACGTTGAACTCTGGAAACACCATATATTTT; CDR3aa: CATRTLNSGNTIYF
abundance: -; d_gene: -; v_gene: TRBV6-4; j_gene: TRBJ1-1; CDR3nt: TGTGCCAGCAGTGACTCGTCAATGACTGAAGCTTTCTTT; CDR3aa: CASSDSSMTEAFF
abundance: -; d_gene: -; v_gene: TRBV19; j_gene: TRBJ2-5; CDR3nt: TGTGCCAGTAGTCTAGCAGGTTTAGGGGAGACCCAGTACTTC; CDR3aa: CASSLAGLGETQYF
abundance: -; d_gene: -; v_gene: TRBV7-9; j_gene: TRBJ2-5; CDR3nt: TGTGCCAGCGGTGGGGAGACCCAGTACTTC; CDR3aa: CASGGETQYF
abundance: few; d_gene: -; v_gene: TRBV4-1; j_gene: TRBJ2-6; CDR3nt: TGCGCCAGCGCGAGGAGTGCGAGCTCTGGGGCCAACGTCCTGACTTTC; CDR3aa: CASARSASSGANVLTF